These T cell receptor beta chains were read from a single sample in a study of blood T cell repertoires in COVID-19. The assay was immunoSEQ multiplex PCR, and TCRdb's table has in-frame clones only and misses some. The data hold about 250,000 clones, with roughly 89% observed a single time. The sequencing input was peripheral blood. Receptor source: a man younger than 40 with acute or convalescent COVID-19. Each CDR3 is given with its conserved first and last residue. D genes are given only for firm matches. Size values are once, few and many counts, or a class for expanded clones, and some rows have none.

d_gene: TRBD1; v_gene: TRBV5-1; j_gene: TRBJ1-1; abundance: -; CDR3aa: CASSSPTGALLNTEAFF; CDR3nt: TGCGCCAGCAGCTCTCCTACAGGGGCGCTTTTGAACACTGAAGCTTTCTTT
d_gene: -; v_gene: TRBV5-1; j_gene: TRBJ1-5; abundance: -; CDR3aa: CASSLAGVSNQPQHF; CDR3nt: TGCGCCAGCAGCTTGGCAGGGGTTAGCAATCAGCCCCAGCATTTT
d_gene: TRBD1; v_gene: TRBV14; j_gene: TRBJ1-2; abundance: once; CDR3aa: CASSQTVQGFYGYTF; CDR3nt: TGTGCCAGCAGCCAAACCGTACAGGGGTTCTATGGCTACACCTTC
d_gene: -; v_gene: TRBV27; j_gene: TRBJ2-7; abundance: once; CDR3aa: CASSRQTLSSYEQYF; CDR3nt: TGTGCCAGCAGTCGACAGACCTTATCATCCTACGAGCAGTACTTC
d_gene: -; v_gene: TRBV3-1/TRBV3-2; j_gene: TRBJ2-5; abundance: few; CDR3aa: CASSQRETQYF; CDR3nt: TGTGCCAGCAGCCAACGGGAGACCCAGTACTTC
d_gene: TRBD2; v_gene: TRBV2; j_gene: TRBJ2-1; abundance: -; CDR3aa: CASSRSETSGGEQFF; CDR3nt: TGTGCCAGCAGTCGATCCGAGACTAGCGGCGGTGAGCAGTTCTTC
d_gene: -; v_gene: TRBV27; j_gene: TRBJ1-2; abundance: -; CDR3aa: CASSSPGYGYTF; CDR3nt: TGTGCCAGCAGTTCCCCCGGTTATGGCTACACCTTC
d_gene: TRBD1; v_gene: TRBV29-1; j_gene: TRBJ1-1; abundance: -; CDR3aa: CSVRRTGFTEAFF; CDR3nt: TGCAGCGTCCGCCGGACAGGGTTTACTGAAGCTTTCTTT
d_gene: -; v_gene: TRBV21-1; j_gene: TRBJ2-2; abundance: -; CDR3aa: CASSKELSRDRENTGELFF; CDR3nt: TGTGCCAGCAGCAAGGAACTTTCCCGGGACAGGGAGAACACCGGGGAGCTGTTTTTT
d_gene: -; v_gene: TRBV10-2; j_gene: TRBJ2-3; abundance: -; CDR3aa: CASSESTYTQYF; CDR3nt: TGCGCCAGCAGTGAGTCTACATATACGCAGTATTTT